Below, 26 T cell receptor beta chains from the same sample are listed, as sequenced in a study of T cell responses to AZD1222 COVID-19 vaccine. TCRdb keeps only in-frame clones here, not all; method: immunoSEQ multiplex PCR. The sample has more than 150,000 clones; 90% are singletons. Sequences were derived from peripheral blood, sampled 28 days after the second AZD1222 dose. Every receptor here comes from an adult who received the AZD1222 COVID-19 vaccine.

Points on this clone: Sequence at one end of the junction differs from germline and may be a read error. J is TRBJ2-3 and V is TRBV5-4, with a weak D call TRBD1 (5 bases). The CDR3 contains 17 residues. Germline CDR1 reads SGHNT; CDR2 reads YYREEE (reference sequence). The CDR3 bases are TGTACCAGCAGCCCGGTTCGAGACAGACGGAGCACAGATACGCAGTATTTT. Amino acids: CTSSPVRDRRSTDTQYF.

The chain carries TRBV6-5 and TRBJ1-1, with TRBD1 matching 8 bases. Germline V CDR1 and CDR2: MNHEY, SVGAGI. V shed 5 bases and J 2 bases; nucleotides not matched to a gene: 7. This CDR3 has 15 residues. The CDR3 here is CASSTMDRENTEAFF. The CDR3 bases are TGTGCCAGCAGTACAATGGACAGGGAAAACACTGAAGCTTTCTTT.

V usage is TRBV5-6 and J usage is TRBJ2-1; D is unclear. Per germline, CDR1 SGHDT and CDR2 YYEEEE. CDR3 length: 14 residues. The germline V and J ends were trimmed by 5 bases and 5 bases, with 14 bases remaining between them. The DNA of the CDR3 is TGTGCCAGCAGACCCCGGGTGGCAGACAATGAGCAGTTCTTC. Amino acids: CASRPRVADNEQFF.

This chain connects TRBV6-4 to TRBJ2-6, with D hard to call. The CDR3 sequence is 15 residues long. Between the trimmed V and J ends, which lost 0 bases and 0 bases, there was a span of 3 bases. The V gene's germline CDR1 is MRHNA and CDR2 SNTAGT. CDR3 protein: CASSDSGSGANVLTF. The DNA of the CDR3 is TGTGCCAGCAGTGACTCAGGCTCTGGGGCCAACGTCCTGACTTTC.

The rearrangement links TRBV28 to TRBJ1-2; perhaps TRBD1 as D (5 bases). The germline gives CDR1 MDHEN, CDR2 SYDVKM. Trimming pared 7 bases from V and 3 bases from J, leaving 12 bases between. The CDR3 is made up of 13 amino acids. The CDR3 DNA reads as TGTGCCAGCAATGTGAGGGGCGACTATGGCTACACCTTC. It yields the protein CASNVRGDYGYTF.

A single count supports this clone. The rearrangement uses TRBV18 and TRBJ1-1; D is unresolved. This CDR3 contains 12 residues. The V end was cut by 1 base, the J end by 6 bases, with 6 bases between. Germline values: CDR1 KGHSH, CDR2 LQKENI. The CDR3 loop reads CASSPQGPEAFF. The CDR3 DNA is TGTGCCAGCTCACCACAGGGCCCTGAAGCTTTCTTT.

The rearrangement uses TRBV12-3 or TRBV12-4 and TRBJ1-2; the match to TRBD1 covers 9 bases. There are 12 residues in the CDR3. V was clipped by 6 bases and J by 6 bases; unmatched bases: 2. CDR3 loop: CASSWTGDGYTF. Here the CDR3 DNA reads TGTGCCAGCAGCTGGACAGGGGATGGCTACACCTTC.

V and J are TRBV18 and TRBJ2-1; perhaps TRBD2 as D (5 bases). Germline CDR1 and CDR2: KGHSH and LQKENI. The CDR3 has 13 amino acids. Between the trimmed V and J ends, which lost 3 bases and 5 bases, there was a span of 8 bases. DNA for the CDR3: TGTGCCAGCTCACCGGGAGTAAACAATGAGCAGTTCTTC. Translation: CASSPGVNNEQFF.

CDR3 residues: CASSKSSYRATGELFF. CDR3 in DNA: TGTGCCAGCAGCAAATCATCCTACAGGGCGACCGGGGAGCTGTTTTTT. The chain has TRBV21-1 and TRBJ2-2; TRBD1 is taken as the D call from the table, unchecked against the DNA. TRBV21-1 is labeled a pseudogene. The CDR3 is made up of 16 amino acids.

The chain combines TRBV29-1 with TRBJ1-2, with a possible D match to TRBD1 (5 bases). CDR3 size: 12 residues. CDR1 and CDR2 (germline): SQVTM, ANQGSEA. The CDR3 here is CTYLGADYGYTF. Here the CDR3 DNA reads TGCACCTATCTAGGGGCGGACTATGGCTACACCTTC.

The J gene is TRBJ1-6, the V gene TRBV5-1, with a possible D match to TRBD1 (6 bases). CDR3 length: 16 residues. Germline V lookup: CDR1 SGHRS, CDR2 YFSETQ. Trimming stripped 0 bases from V and 12 bases from J, with 19 bases between. The CDR3 is CASSLGVPGQGKPLHF. Here the CDR3 DNA reads TGCGCCAGCAGCTTGGGCGTCCCGGGACAAGGGAAACCCCTCCACTTT.

The V call is TRBV7-3, the J call TRBJ2-3; D remains unclear. The CDR3 loop spans 16 amino acids. Germline assignment: CDR1 SGHTA and CDR2 FQGTGA. The V end was cut by 2 bases, the J end by 0 bases, with 12 bases between. Written as DNA, the CDR3 is TGTGCCAGCAGCTTAGGTGTCAGCTCTAGCACAGATACGCAGTATTTT. Translating it yields CASSLGVSSSTDTQYF. The full variable domain, its missing parts supplied by reference TRBV7-3 and TRBJ2-3, is GAGVSQTPSNKVTEKGKYVELRCDPISGHTALYWYRQSLGQGPEFLIYFQGTGAADDSGLPNDRFFAVRPEGSVSTLKIQRTERGDSAVYLCASSLGVSSSTDTQYFGPGTRLTVL.

The J gene is TRBJ1-3, the V gene TRBV24-1; D is ambiguous. The germline V and J ends were trimmed by 3 bases and 0 bases, with 5 bases remaining between them. The CDR3 has 14 residues. CDR1 and CDR2 (germline): KGHDR, SFDVKD. CDR3 region: CATSDRGSGNTIYF. The CDR3 DNA is TGTGCCACCAGTGATCGGGGCTCTGGAAACACCATATATTTT.

This chain uses TRBV29-1 with TRBJ2-1; a weak D match, TRBD1 (5 bases). V lost 7 bases, J lost 8 bases, and 18 bases lay in between. Germline V gene sequence: CDR1 SQVTM, CDR2 ANQGSEA. CDR3 length: 13 amino acids. Written as DNA, the CDR3 is TGCAGCGGGGGCACAAGCCAATGGGATGAGCAGTTCTTC. It specifies CSGGTSQWDEQFF.

The J gene is TRBJ2-5, the V gene TRBV7-6, with D perhaps assigned TRBD1 or TRBD2 (5 bases each). This CDR3 has 16 residues. Germline lookup yields CDR1 SGHVS and CDR2 FNYEAQ. V gave up 1 base and J gave up 2 bases, with 14 bases separating them. The chain's CDR3 is CASSLGDLRRQETQYF. Written as DNA, the CDR3 is TGTGCCAGCAGCTTAGGGGACCTCAGGAGACAAGAGACCCAGTACTTC. Supplemented by reference TRBV7-6 and TRBJ2-5, the full variable domain reads GAGVSQSPRYKVTKRGQDVALRCDPISGHVSLYWYRQALGQGPEFLTYFNYEAQQDKSGLPNDRFSAERPEGSISTLTIQRTEQRDSAMYRCASSLGDLRRQETQYFGPGTRLLVL.

This clone was detected once. The rearrangement uses TRBV7-2 and TRBJ1-3, with 8 nucleotides matching TRBD1. The CDR3 length is 15 residues. V was clipped by 3 bases and J by 2 bases; unmatched bases: 3. Germline CDR1 and CDR2: SGHTA and FQGNSA. CDR3 residues: CASSFDRGTGNTIYF. Written as DNA, the CDR3 is TGTGCCAGCAGCTTCGACAGGGGAACTGGAAACACCATATATTTT.

The chain combines TRBV9 with TRBJ2-5; the match to TRBD2 covers 15 bases. There are 15 residues in the CDR3. The V gene's germline CDR1 is SGDLS and CDR2 YYNGEE. The V segment lost 4 bases and the J segment 4 bases; nucleotides outside the gene matches: 2. CDR3 in amino acids: CASSPGLAGGETQYF. CDR3 nucleotide sequence: TGTGCCAGCAGCCCGGGACTAGCGGGAGGAGAGACCCAGTACTTC.

The chain's CDR3 is CASSSSSGVTEAFF. The CDR3 nucleotides read TGTGCCAGCAGCTCCTCCTCCGGGGTCACTGAAGCTTTCTTT. The chain uses TRBV7-3 and TRBJ1-1; D gene unclear. This CDR3 has 14 residues. The germline V gene encodes CDR1 SGHTA and CDR2 FQGTGA. V lost 4 bases and J 4 bases, leaving 13 bases between the germline ends. Variable domain in full (rest from reference TRBV7-3 and TRBJ1-1): GAGVSQTPSNKVTEKGKYVELRCDPISGHTALYWYRQSLGQGPEFLIYFQGTGAADDSGLPNDRFFAVRPEGSVSTLKIQRTERGDSAVYLCASSSSSGVTEAFFGQGTRLTVV.

This rearrangement joins TRBV4-1 to TRBJ1-1, with TRBD1 as a possible D gene (5 bases). V lost 0 bases and J lost 1, with 6 bases in between. This CDR3 is 14 amino acids long. Germline V lookup: CDR1 MGHRA, CDR2 YSYEKL. CDR3 bases: TGCGCCAGCAGCCAAGATAGGGGGAACACTGAAGCTTTCTTT. This codes for CASSQDRGNTEAFF.

The chain carries TRBV28 and TRBJ1-2, with D unclear. The CDR3 is made up of 14 amino acids. Per germline, CDR1 MDHEN and CDR2 SYDVKM. The germline V and J ends were trimmed by 3 bases and 8 bases, with 16 bases remaining between them. CDR3 region: CASSFGSSLWGYTF. In DNA form, the CDR3 reads TGTGCCAGCAGTTTCGGCAGCTCTCTTTGGGGCTACACCTTC.

V is TRBV11-2 and J is TRBJ1-1, with D tentatively TRBD1 (5 bases). The CDR3 spans 16 residues. Germline V gives CDR1 SGHAT, CDR2 FQNNGV. V lost 5 bases and J 2 bases, leaving 18 bases between the germline ends. The CDR3 spells CASSQRQSIGNTEAFF. CDR3 bases: TGTGCCAGCAGCCAAAGACAGTCGATCGGAAACACTGAAGCTTTCTTT.

V and J are TRBV7-8 and TRBJ1-5; no firm D call. The germline V and J ends were trimmed by 1 base and 5 bases, with 6 bases remaining between them. Germline CDR1 reads SGHVS; CDR2 reads FQNEAQ. The CDR3 is made up of 13 amino acids. The CDR3 here is CASSLEADQPQHF. CDR3 nucleotide sequence: TGTGCCAGCAGCTTAGAAGCAGATCAGCCCCAGCATTTT.

The V and J genes are TRBV15 and TRBJ1-1, with no clear D. Germline CDR1 is LNHNV and CDR2 is YYDKDF (reference sequence). Trimming shortened V by 5 bases and J by 4 bases, and 14 bases separated the two germline ends. The CDR3 is made up of 14 amino acids. CDR3 region: CATSVRSVGTEAFF. The DNA for the CDR3 is TGTGCCACCAGCGTCCGTTCGGTGGGCACTGAAGCTTTCTTT.

A note on this clone: A much larger clone differs by one base, so this may be a read error. V is TRBV9 and J is TRBJ1-6; TRBD1 matches at 7 bases. This CDR3 comprises 15 residues. CDR1 and CDR2 (germline): SGDLS, YYNGEE. CDR3: CTSSPRTGSDSPLHF. The CDR3 nucleotides are TGTACCAGCAGCCCCCGGACAGGATCGGATTCACCCCTCCACTTT.

This chain connects TRBV5-4 to TRBJ2-3; D is perhaps TRBD2 (6 bases). Germline values: CDR1 SGHNT, CDR2 YYREEE (reference sequence). Trimming shortened V by 5 bases and J by 0 bases, and 10 bases separated the two germline ends. The CDR3 contains 14 residues. CDR3 residues: CASRWDLSTDTQYF. The DNA for the CDR3 is TGTGCCAGCAGATGGGACTTAAGCACAGATACGCAGTATTTT.

Details on this clone: The sample has other DNA sequences that encode this CDR3 too. This chain links TRBV30 with TRBJ1-6; TRBD1 agrees at 8 bases. With V trimmed by 0 bases and J by 9 bases, 7 bases remained unmatched. The CDR3 loop spans 15 amino acids. Germline V gene lookup returns CDR1 GTSNPN and CDR2 SVGIG (reference sequence). CDR3 sequence: CAWSVPGTGGSPLHF. For the CDR3, the DNA is TGTGCCTGGAGTGTACCCGGGACAGGCGGTTCACCCCTCCACTTT.